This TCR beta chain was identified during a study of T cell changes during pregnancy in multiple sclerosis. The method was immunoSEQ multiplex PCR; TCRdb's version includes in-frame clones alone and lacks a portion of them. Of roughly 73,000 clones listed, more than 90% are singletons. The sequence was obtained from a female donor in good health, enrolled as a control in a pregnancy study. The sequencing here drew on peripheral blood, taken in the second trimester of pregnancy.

CDR3 sequence (DNA): TGCGCCAGCAGCTTCGGACAGGGAGAAACAGATACGCAGTATTTT. Amino acids: CASSFGQGETDTQYF. The chain combines TRBV5-1 with TRBJ2-3; the match to TRBD1 covers 8 bases. This CDR3 is 15 amino acids long. The germline CDR1 and CDR2 sequences are SGHRS and YFSETQ. The junction had 5 bases not matched to a gene; V was cut back by 2 bases and J by 3 bases. Using reference TRBV5-1 and TRBJ2-3 for the parts outside the CDR3, the full variable domain is KAGVTQTPRYLIKTRGQQVTLSCSPISGHRSVSWYQQTPGQGLQFLFEYFSETQRNKGNFPGRFSGRQFSNSRSEMNVSTLELGDSALYLCASSFGQGETDTQYFGPGTRLTVL.